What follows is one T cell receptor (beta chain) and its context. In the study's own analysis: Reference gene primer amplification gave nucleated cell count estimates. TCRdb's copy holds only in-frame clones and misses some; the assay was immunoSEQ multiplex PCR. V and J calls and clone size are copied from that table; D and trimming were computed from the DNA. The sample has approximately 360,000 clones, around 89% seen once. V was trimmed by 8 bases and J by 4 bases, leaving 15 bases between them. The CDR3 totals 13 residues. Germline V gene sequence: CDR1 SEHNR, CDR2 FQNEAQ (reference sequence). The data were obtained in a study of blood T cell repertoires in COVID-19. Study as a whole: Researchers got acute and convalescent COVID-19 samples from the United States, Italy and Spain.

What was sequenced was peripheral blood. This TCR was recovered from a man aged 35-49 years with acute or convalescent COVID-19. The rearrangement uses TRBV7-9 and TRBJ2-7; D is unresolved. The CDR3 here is CASGEEARYEQYF. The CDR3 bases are TGTGCCAGCGGAGAAGAGGCACGATACGAGCAGTACTTC.